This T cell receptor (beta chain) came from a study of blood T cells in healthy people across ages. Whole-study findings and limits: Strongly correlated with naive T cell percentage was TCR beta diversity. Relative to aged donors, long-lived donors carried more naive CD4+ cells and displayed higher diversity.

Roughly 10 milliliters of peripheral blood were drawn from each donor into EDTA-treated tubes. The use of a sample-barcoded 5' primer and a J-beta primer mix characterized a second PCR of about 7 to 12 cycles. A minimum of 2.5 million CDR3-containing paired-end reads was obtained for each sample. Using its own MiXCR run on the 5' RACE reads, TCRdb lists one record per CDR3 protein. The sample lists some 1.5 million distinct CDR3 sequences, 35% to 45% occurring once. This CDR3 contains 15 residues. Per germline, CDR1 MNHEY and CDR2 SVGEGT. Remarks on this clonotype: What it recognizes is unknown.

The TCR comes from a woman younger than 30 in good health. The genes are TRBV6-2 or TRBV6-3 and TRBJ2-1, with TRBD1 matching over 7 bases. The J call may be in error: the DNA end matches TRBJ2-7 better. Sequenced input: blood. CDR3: CASLLRDSTYNEQYF. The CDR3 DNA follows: TGTGCCAGCCTCCTCAGGGACAGCACCTACAATGAGCAGTACTTC.